This T cell receptor beta chain comes out of a study of CXCR3-negative and CXCR3-positive naive CD8 T cells (dated by TCRdb to the late 2010s). Broadly, across the study: In total, 130 million to 150 million TRB reads were obtained, which works out to roughly 1.5 +/- 0.3 million reads per library. Diversity and physicochemical repertoire analyses covered over 10 donors pooled from two independent experiments. The TRBV-TRBJ cluster analysis covered naive subsets from about 5 donors and memory cells from 3 donors.

Reading the germline V gene gives CDR1 SGHTA and CDR2 FQGTGA. The CDR3 runs 14 residues from the cysteine to the phenylalanine. The protein alone is recorded here. The paper's findings and limits, for the study overall: Compared with CXCR3-negative naive cells, CXCR3-positive naive cells had TRB CDR3s with higher hydrophobicity (lower Kidera factor 4), lower energy, and higher strength and volume indices. Within the same donor, TRBV-TRBJ usage looked similar between naive CXCR3-negative and CXCR3-positive cells, but memory cells had distinct patterns. Freshly isolated PBMCs were used for most assays because CXCR3 expression partially decreased after cryopreservation. Repertoire diversity was comparably high in both naive subsets but much lower in memory CD8+ T cells. Because surface CD5, which has been linked to self-reactivity in mice, was comparable between naive subsets, TCR interaction strength was also inferred from TRB CDR3 physicochemical properties.

Sequenced on a NextSeq 550. The Human TCR Profiling Kit (MiLaboratory) was used to prepare UMI-labeled 5' RACE TRB cDNA libraries. cDNA synthesis used the entire amount of extracted RNA, and PCR amplification then used the entire amount of cDNA produced. The libraries were made side by side, with each library going through the same number of PCR cycles. Regarding the original processing steps: With a minimum of two reads required per UMI, MIGEC and MiXCR pulled out about 52,000 +/- 9,100 unique UMI-labeled TRB cDNA molecules from each library. On average, each library contained about 40,000 +/- 10,000 functional in-frame TRB CDR3 nucleotide clonotypes without stop codons. Diversity metrics, including normalized Shannon-Wiener and Chao1, were computed in VDJtools after downsampling to 5000 UMI-labeled TRB molecules per sample. Clonotype-size-weighted physicochemical properties of the central five CDR3 residues (interaction energy, strength, volume and Kidera factor 4) were computed in VDJtools. The reads went through TCRdb reprocessing, and each CDR3 protein sequence gets one entry with no DNA. TCRdb assigned the V and J calls; the authors' analysis was not used. The data table for this sample lists 100,000 to 150,000 distinct CDR3 sequences. The ten biggest clones cover 0.49% of the sample.

For every CD8+ T cell subset, approximately 330,000 cells were flow-sorted straight into RLT lysis buffer, and each subset was sorted in triplicate. Naive CD8+ T cells were defined stringently as CD45RO-CCR7+CD27+CD95- to exclude memory contaminants. Peripheral blood mononuclear cells were isolated from buffy coats using standard density gradient centrifugation. A FACSAria III was used to flow-sort naive CD8+ T cells into CXCR3-negative and CXCR3-positive populations. Total RNA was extracted from sorted cells using an RNeasy Mini Kit. Details on this clonotype: Its antigen is still unknown.

This clonotype originated in a human donor in good health. Some clones in this sample may be carry-over from other donors' samples. The rearrangement joined TRBV7-3 to TRBJ2-1. The source material was naive CXCR3- CD8+ T cells from blood. What the cell subset or site label conveys for this sample: CD45RO-CCR7+CD27+CD95- naive CD8+ T cells lacking CXCR3 (TNR3-). The CDR3 has the sequence CASKIDPSYNEQFF. When the CDR3 is completed using the reference TRBV7-3 and TRBJ2-1 genes on either side, the full variable domain is GAGVSQTPSNKVTEKGKYVELRCDPISGHTALYWYRQSLGQGPEFLIYFQGTGAADDSGLPNDRFFAVRPEGSVSTLKIQRTERGDSAVYLCASKIDPSYNEQFFGPGTRLTVL.